This TCR beta chain was captured by sequencing in a study of T-cell memory formation after mild COVID-19. TCRdb reprocessed the 5' RACE reads with MiXCR, giving one entry per CDR3 protein. Of fewer than 350,000 distinct CDR3 sequences listed, around an eighth are singletons. CDR3 size: 15 residues. Germline-derived CDR1 and CDR2 are LNHNV and YYDKDF (reference sequence). Trimming removed 1 base at V and 4 bases at J, with 11 bases between. Concerning this clonotype: What it binds is unknown.

Study findings and constraints: The study found balanced CD4/CD8 in clones contracting day 15 to 85 and a CD4+ lean in later expanders.

The TCR was taken from a man between 18 and 35 years old who had mild COVID-19 (a few samples of this study predate the infection). Cell type and time point are not known. The rearrangement joins TRBV15 to TRBJ2-1, with no clear D. Sequencing input: PBMCs or a T cell subset sorted from them (not recorded which). The CDR3 is CATSRGRSHYNEQFF. In DNA form, the CDR3 reads TGTGCCACCAGCAGAGGAAGATCCCATTACAATGAGCAGTTCTTC.